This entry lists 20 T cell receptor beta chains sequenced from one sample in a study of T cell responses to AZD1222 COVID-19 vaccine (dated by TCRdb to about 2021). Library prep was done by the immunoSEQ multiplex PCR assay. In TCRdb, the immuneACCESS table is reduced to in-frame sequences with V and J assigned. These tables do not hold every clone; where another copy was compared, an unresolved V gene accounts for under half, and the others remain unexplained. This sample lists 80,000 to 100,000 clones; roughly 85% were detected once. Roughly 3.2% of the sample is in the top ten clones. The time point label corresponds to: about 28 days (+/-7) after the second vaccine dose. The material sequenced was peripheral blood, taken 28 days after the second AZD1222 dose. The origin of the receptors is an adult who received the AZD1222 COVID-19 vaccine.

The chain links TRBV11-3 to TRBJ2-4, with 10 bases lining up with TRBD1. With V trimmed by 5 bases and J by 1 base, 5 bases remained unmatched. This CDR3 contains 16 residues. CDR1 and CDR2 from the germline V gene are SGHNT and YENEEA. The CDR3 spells CASSDDRGRAKNIQYF. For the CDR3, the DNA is TGTGCCAGCAGCGATGACAGGGGGCGGGCCAAAAACATTCAGTACTTC. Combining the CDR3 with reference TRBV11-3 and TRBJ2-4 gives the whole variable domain EAGVVQSPRYKIIEKKQPVAFWCNPISGHNTLYWYLQNLGQGPELLIRYENEEAVDDSQLPKDRFSAERLKGVDSTLKIQPAELGDSAVYLCASSDDRGRAKNIQYFGAGTRLSVL.

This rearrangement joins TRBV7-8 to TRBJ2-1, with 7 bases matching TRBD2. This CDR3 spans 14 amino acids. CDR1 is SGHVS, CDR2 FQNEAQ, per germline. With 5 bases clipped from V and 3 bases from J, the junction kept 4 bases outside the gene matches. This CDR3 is CASSTRDYYNEQFF. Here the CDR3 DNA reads TGTGCCAGCAGCACCCGGGACTACTACAATGAGCAGTTCTTC.

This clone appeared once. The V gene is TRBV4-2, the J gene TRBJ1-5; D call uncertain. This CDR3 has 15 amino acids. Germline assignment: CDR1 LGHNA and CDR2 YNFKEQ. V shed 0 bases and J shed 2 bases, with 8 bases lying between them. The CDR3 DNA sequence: TGTGCCAGCAGCCAAGAGGTACTAGGCAATCAGCCCCAGCATTTT. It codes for CASSQEVLGNQPQHF.

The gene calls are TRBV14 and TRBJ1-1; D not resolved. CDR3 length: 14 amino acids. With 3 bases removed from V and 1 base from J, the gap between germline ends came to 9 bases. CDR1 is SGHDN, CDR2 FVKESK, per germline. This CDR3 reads CASSQMYGNTEAFF. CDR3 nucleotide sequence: TGTGCCAGCAGCCAGATGTATGGGAACACTGAAGCTTTCTTT. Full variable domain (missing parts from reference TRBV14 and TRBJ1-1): EAGVTQFPSHSVIEKGQTVTLRCDPISGHDNLYWYRRVMGKEIKFLLHFVKESKQDESGMPNNRFLAERTGGTYSTLKVQPAELEDSGVYFCASSQMYGNTEAFFGQGTRLTVV.

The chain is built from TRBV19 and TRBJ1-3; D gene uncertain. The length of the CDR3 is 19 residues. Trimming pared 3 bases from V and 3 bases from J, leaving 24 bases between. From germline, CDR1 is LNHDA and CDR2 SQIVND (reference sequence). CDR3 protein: CASSIVHSSSPGYGNTIYF. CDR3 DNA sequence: TGTGCCAGTAGTATCGTACACTCGAGCTCTCCTGGTTATGGAAACACCATATATTTT.

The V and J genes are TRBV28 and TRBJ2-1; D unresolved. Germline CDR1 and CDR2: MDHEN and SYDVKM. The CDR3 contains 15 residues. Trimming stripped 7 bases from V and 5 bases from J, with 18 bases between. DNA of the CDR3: TGTGCCAGCAAAGAGGTGACCTTCAGTCACAATGAGCAGTTCTTC. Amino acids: CASKEVTFSHNEQFF.

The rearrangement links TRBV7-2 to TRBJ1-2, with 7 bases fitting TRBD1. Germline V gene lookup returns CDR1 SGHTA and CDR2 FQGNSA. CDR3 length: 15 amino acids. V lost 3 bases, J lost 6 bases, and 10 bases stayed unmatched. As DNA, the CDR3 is TGTGCCAGCAGCTTCAGACAGGGAGAGCAGGATGGCTACACCTTC. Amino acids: CASSFRQGEQDGYTF.

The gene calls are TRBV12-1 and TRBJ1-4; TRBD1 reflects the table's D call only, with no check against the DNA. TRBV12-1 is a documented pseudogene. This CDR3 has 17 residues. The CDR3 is CASPWGDRGATNEKLFF. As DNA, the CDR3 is TGTGCCAGCCCCTGGGGGGACAGGGGTGCGACTAATGAAAAACTGTTTTTT.

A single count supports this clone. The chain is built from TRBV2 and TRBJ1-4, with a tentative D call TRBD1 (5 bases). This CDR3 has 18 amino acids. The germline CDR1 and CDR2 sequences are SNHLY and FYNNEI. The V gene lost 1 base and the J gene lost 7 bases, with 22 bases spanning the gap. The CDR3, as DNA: TGTGCCAGCAGTGAAGTAGGCCCTAACTGGGCTGGGGGTGAAAAACTGTTTTTT. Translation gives CASSEVGPNWAGGEKLFF.

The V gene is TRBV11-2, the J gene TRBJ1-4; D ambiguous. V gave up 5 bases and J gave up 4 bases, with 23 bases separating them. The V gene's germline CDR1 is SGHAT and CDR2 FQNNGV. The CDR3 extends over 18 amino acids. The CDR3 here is CASSRRIMQSYLNEKLFF. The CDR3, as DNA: TGTGCCAGCAGCCGTAGGATTATGCAGTCATACCTTAATGAAAAACTGTTTTTT.

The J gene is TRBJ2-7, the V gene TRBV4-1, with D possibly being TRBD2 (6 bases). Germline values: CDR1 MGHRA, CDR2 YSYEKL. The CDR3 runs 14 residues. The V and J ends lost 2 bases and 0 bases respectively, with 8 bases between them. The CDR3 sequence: CASSQWRDSYEQYF. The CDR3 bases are TGCGCCAGCAGCCAATGGAGGGACTCCTACGAGCAGTACTTC.

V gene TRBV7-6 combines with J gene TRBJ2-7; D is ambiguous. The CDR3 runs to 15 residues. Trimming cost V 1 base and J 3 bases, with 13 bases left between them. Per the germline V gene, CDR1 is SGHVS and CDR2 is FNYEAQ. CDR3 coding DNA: TGTGCCAGCAGCTTAGGTCCGAGACAAGACTACGAGCAGTACTTC. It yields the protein CASSLGPRQDYEQYF.

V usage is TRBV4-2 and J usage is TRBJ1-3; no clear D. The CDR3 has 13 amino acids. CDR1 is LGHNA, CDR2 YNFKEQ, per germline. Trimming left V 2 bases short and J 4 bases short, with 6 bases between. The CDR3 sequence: CASSQPPGNTIYF. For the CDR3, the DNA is TGTGCCAGCAGCCAACCCCCCGGAAACACCATATATTTT.

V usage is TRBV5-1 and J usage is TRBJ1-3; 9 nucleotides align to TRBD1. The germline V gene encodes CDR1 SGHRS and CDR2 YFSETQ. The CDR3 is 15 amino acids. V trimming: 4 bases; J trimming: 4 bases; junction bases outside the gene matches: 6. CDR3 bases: TGCGCCAGCAGCCCGCGGACAGGGGACGGAAACACCATATATTTT. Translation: CASSPRTGDGNTIYF.

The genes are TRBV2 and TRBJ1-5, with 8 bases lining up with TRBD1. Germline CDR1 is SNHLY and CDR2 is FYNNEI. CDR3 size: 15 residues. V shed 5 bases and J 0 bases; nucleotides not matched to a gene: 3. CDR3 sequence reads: CASSWTGYSNQPQHF. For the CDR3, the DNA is TGTGCCAGCAGTTGGACAGGGTATAGCAATCAGCCCCAGCATTTT.

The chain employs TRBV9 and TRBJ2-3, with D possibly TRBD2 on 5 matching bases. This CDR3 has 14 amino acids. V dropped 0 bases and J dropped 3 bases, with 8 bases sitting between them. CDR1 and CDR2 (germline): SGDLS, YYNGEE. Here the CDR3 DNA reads TGTGCCAGCAGCGTAGTACCGGGGACAGATACGCAGTATTTT. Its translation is CASSVVPGTDTQYF.

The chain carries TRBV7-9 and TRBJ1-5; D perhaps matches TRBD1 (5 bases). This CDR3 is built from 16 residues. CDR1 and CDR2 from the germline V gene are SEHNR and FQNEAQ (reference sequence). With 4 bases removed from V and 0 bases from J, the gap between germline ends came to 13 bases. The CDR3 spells CASSSERGGSNQPQHF. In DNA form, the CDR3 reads TGTGCCAGCAGCTCAGAAAGGGGCGGTAGCAATCAGCCCCAGCATTTT.

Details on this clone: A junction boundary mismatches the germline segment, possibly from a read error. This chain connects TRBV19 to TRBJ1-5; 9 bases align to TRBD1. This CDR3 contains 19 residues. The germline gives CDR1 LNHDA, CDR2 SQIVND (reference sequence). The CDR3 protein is CASSIPSLSGDRERLKAAF. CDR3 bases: TGTGCCAGTAGTATACCCTCATTATCGGGGGACAGGGAACGCCTAAAGGCGGCTTTT.

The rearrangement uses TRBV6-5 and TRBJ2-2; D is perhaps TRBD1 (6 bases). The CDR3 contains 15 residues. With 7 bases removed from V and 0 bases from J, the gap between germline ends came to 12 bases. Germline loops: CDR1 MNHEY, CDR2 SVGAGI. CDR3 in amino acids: CASTTGLPNTGELFF. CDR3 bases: TGTGCCAGCACAACAGGGCTTCCGAACACCGGGGAGCTGTTTTTT.

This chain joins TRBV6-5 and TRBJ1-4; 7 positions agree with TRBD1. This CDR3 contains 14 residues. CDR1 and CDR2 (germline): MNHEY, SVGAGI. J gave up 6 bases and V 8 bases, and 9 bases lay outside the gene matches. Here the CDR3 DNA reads TGTGCCAGCTCCACTCAGGGGGGGGATGAAAAACTGTTTTTT. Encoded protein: CASSTQGGDEKLFF.